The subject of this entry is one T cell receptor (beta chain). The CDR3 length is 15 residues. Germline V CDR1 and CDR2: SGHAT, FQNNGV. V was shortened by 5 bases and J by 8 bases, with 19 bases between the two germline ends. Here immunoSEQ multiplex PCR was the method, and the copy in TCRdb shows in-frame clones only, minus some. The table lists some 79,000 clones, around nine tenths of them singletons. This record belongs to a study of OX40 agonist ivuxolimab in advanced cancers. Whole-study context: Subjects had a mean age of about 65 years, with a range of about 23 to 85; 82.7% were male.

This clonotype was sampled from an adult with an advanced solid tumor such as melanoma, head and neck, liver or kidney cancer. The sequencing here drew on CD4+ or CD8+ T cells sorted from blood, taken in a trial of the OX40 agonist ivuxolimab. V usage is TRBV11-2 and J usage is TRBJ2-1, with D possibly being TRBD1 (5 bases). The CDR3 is CASSAQDPRHDEQFF. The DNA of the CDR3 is TGTGCCAGCAGCGCACAGGACCCCCGACATGATGAGCAGTTCTTC.